These 28 T cell receptor beta chains share one sample of origin, sequenced in a study of vaccination effects on CD4 cells after COVID-19. Sequencing followed a ViraFEST assay step that expanded antigen-specific CD4+ T cells with viral peptide pools. Researchers isolated CD4+ T cells once ten to eleven days of culture had elapsed. Participants got two doses of BNT162b2 or mRNA-1273 vaccine. Using immunoSEQ multiplex PCR, the repertoire was profiled, and TCRdb retains in-frame clones only, with some absent. Here the sample spans about 59,000 clones, 78% being singletons. No antigen has been assigned to these receptors. The sequencing used CD4+ T cells from PBMCs cultured with HCoV-OC43 spike peptides, collected after COVID-19 vaccination. The subset here: HCoV-OC43 spike overlapping peptide pool stimulation. The origin of the receptors is a human donor who received a COVID-19 vaccine.

This chain uses TRBV24-1 with TRBJ2-1; 11 bases line up with TRBD2. The germline V gene encodes CDR1 KGHDR and CDR2 SFDVKD. Trimming cost V 3 bases and J 4 bases; bases outside gene matches: 7. The CDR3 totals 17 residues. The CDR3 region has the DNA TGTGCCACCAGTGATCGGCCCGGGACTAGCGGTTACAATGAGCAGTTCTTC. It yields the protein CATSDRPGTSGYNEQFF.

The genes are TRBV9 and TRBJ2-7; 8 bases align to TRBD2. This CDR3 has 15 amino acids. Germline CDR1 is SGDLS and CDR2 is YYNGEE. The J segment lost 1 base and the V segment lost 4 bases, leaving 7 bases of the junction unmatched. The CDR3 region is CASSPRGDLSYEQYV. The CDR3 DNA sequence: TGTGCCAGCAGCCCGCGGGGGGATCTATCCTACGAGCAGTACGTC.

The chain combines TRBV19 with TRBJ2-1; possible D gene TRBD1, 8 bases. V gave up 6 bases and J gave up 6 bases, with 21 bases separating them. Germline assignment: CDR1 LNHDA and CDR2 SQIVND (reference sequence). The CDR3 consists of 16 residues. CDR3 amino acids: CASRMRTGTNTNEQFF. The CDR3 DNA is TGTGCCAGTAGGATGCGGACAGGGACTAACACCAATGAGCAGTTCTTC.

V and J are TRBV7-2 and TRBJ2-5, with a possible D match to TRBD2 (6 bases). CDR1 is SGHTA, CDR2 FQGNSA, per germline. The ends were cut back, 1 base at V and 7 bases at J, with 13 bases in the middle. This CDR3 has 14 residues. The CDR3 DNA sequence: TGTGCCAGCAGCTTAGAGTCTAGCGTGGCGACCCAGTACTTC. This translates into CASSLESSVATQYF.

The chain couples TRBV7-2 to TRBJ2-3; 10 bases map to TRBD2. CDR1 and CDR2 (germline): SGHTA, FQGNSA. V shed 3 bases, J shed 5 bases, and the junction held 8 bases outside the gene matches. There are 16 residues in the CDR3. The CDR3 DNA sequence: TGTGCCAGCAGCTTGGTCGGGACTAGCGATGGAGATACGCAGTATTTT. Protein sequence: CASSLVGTSDGDTQYF. The variable domain in full, with the rest retrieved from reference TRBV7-2 and TRBJ2-3, is GAGVSQSPSNKVTEKGKDVELRCDPISGHTALYWYRQSLGQGLEFLIYFQGNSAPDKSGLPSDRFSAERTGGSVSTLTIQRTQQEDSAVYLCASSLVGTSDGDTQYFGPGTRLTVL.

V and J are TRBV18 and TRBJ1-1; D is undetermined. From germline, CDR1 is KGHSH and CDR2 LQKENI. This CDR3 contains 13 residues. Deletions cut 1 base from V and 1 base from J, with 4 bases between. In DNA form, the CDR3 reads TGTGCCAGCTCACCACTCGAGAACACTGAAGCTTTCTTT. This codes for CASSPLENTEAFF.

This chain uses TRBV12-3 or TRBV12-4 with TRBJ1-1; D unclear. The CDR3 is made up of 12 amino acids. The V end was cut by 5 bases, the J end by 11 bases, with 15 bases between. CDR3 sequence (DNA): TGTGCCAGCAGTATAAGGACGGGTGAGGCTTTCTTT. Translation gives CASSIRTGEAFF.

The chain joins TRBV5-6 to TRBJ2-7, with a tentative D call TRBD2 (5 bases). Germline lookup yields CDR1 SGHDT and CDR2 YYEEEE. The CDR3 is made up of 16 amino acids. V was shortened by 4 bases and J by 6 bases, with 23 bases between the two germline ends. The chain's CDR3 is CASSETGKPLRSEQYV. DNA for the CDR3: TGTGCCAGCAGCGAAACGGGGAAACCTCTCCGTTCCGAGCAGTACGTC.

This chain joins TRBV4-3 and TRBJ2-4; possible D gene TRBD1, 6 bases. This CDR3 spans 13 amino acids. Germline V lookup: CDR1 LGHNA, CDR2 YSLEER. V was cut by 2 bases and J by 15 bases, with 17 bases left in between. The CDR3 DNA is TGCGCCAGCAGCCAATCATTGGACGGCAGGGGGTACTTC. Its translation: CASSQSLDGRGYF.

This rearrangement joins TRBV28 to TRBJ2-3; D uncertain. The V end was cut by 1 base, the J end by 5 bases, with 4 bases between. The CDR3 sequence is 12 residues long. Germline assignment: CDR1 MDHEN and CDR2 SYDVKM. The CDR3 sequence: CASSLLGDTQYF. The DNA of the CDR3 is TGTGCCAGCAGTTTATTAGGAGATACGCAGTATTTT. The full variable domain, rest sourced from reference TRBV28 and TRBJ2-3, is DVKVTQSSRYLVKRTGEKVFLECVQDMDHENMFWYRQDPGLGLRLIYFSYDVKMKEKGDIPEGYSVSREKKERFSLILESASTNQTSMYLCASSLLGDTQYFGPGTRLTVL.

This clone has a handful of counts. The chain uses TRBV6-5 and TRBJ1-1; a weak D match, TRBD1 (6 bases). Trimming removed 4 bases from V and 4 bases from J, with 16 bases in between. CDR1 and CDR2 from the germline V gene are MNHEY and SVGAGI. The CDR3 runs to 15 residues. The CDR3 coding sequence is TGTGCCAGCAGTTCAGACAGGCCGAGGGGCACTGAAGCTTTCTTT. Protein product: CASSSDRPRGTEAFF.

The chain joins TRBV6-5 to TRBJ2-5; 7 positions match TRBD2. The CDR3 spans 15 residues. V dropped 0 bases and J dropped 0; count of bases not matched to a gene: 1. Germline V CDR1 and CDR2: MNHEY, SVGAGI. The CDR3 DNA reads as TGTGCCAGCAGTTACTCGGGAGGGCACCAAGAGACCCAGTACTTC. As protein: CASSYSGGHQETQYF.

The V and J genes are TRBV28 and TRBJ1-6, with 12 bases fitting TRBD1. This CDR3 is 16 amino acids long. Per the germline V gene, CDR1 is MDHEN and CDR2 is SYDVKM. Losses at the gene ends were 5 bases for V and 6 bases for J; bases not matched to a gene: 5. CDR3 sequence: CASSRGTGGGNSPLHF. The CDR3 DNA follows: TGTGCCAGCAGTAGAGGGACAGGGGGCGGTAATTCACCCCTCCACTTT.

This sequence joins TRBV5-5 and TRBJ2-3; D not resolved. V lost 3 bases, J lost 1 base, and 6 bases lay in between. The germline V gene has CDR1 SGHKS and CDR2 YYEKEE (reference sequence). CDR3 size: 13 residues. This chain's CDR3 is CASSYPGTDTQYF. The CDR3 coding sequence is TGTGCCAGCAGCTACCCTGGCACAGATACGCAGTATTTT.

V gene TRBV18 combines with J gene TRBJ1-1; D gene uncertain. Germline V gene lookup returns CDR1 KGHSH and CDR2 LQKENI. This CDR3 spans 16 amino acids. The germline V and J ends were trimmed by 6 bases and 2 bases, with 19 bases remaining between them. The CDR3 spells CASSPVNGLSNTEAFF. CDR3 nucleotides: TGTGCCAGCTCCCCCGTGAATGGGCTTTCCAACACTGAAGCTTTCTTT.

This sequence joins TRBV18 and TRBJ1-6; D may be TRBD1 (5 bases). The V end lost 3 bases, the J end lost 10 bases, and 16 bases lay between the germline ends. Germline V gives CDR1 KGHSH, CDR2 LQKENI. There are 15 residues in the CDR3. CDR3 nucleotide sequence: TGTGCCAGCTCACCCCAAGGAGGGGCGGACTCACCCCTCCACTTT. This sequence encodes CASSPQGGADSPLHF.

The chain uses TRBV5-1 and TRBJ2-2; 10 nucleotides line up with TRBD1. The CDR3 runs 16 residues. Losses at the gene ends were 4 bases for V and 2 bases for J; bases not matched to a gene: 5. Germline V gene lookup returns CDR1 SGHRS and CDR2 YFSETQ. DNA for the CDR3: TGCGCCAGCAGCAGCAGACAGGGGGCAAACACCGGGGAGCTGTTTTTT. As protein: CASSSRQGANTGELFF.

The chain couples TRBV3-1 (or the pseudogene TRBV3-2) to TRBJ1-3; TRBD1 matches 7 bases. The CDR3 is 14 residues long. V gave up 6 bases and J gave up 2 bases; unmatched junction bases: 4. Per the germline V gene, CDR1 is LGHDT and CDR2 is YNNKEL (reference sequence). The CDR3 is CASSYDRAGNTIYF. The CDR3 DNA reads TGTGCCAGCAGTTATGACAGGGCTGGAAACACCATATATTTT.

V gene TRBV19 combines with J gene TRBJ2-2, with 8 bases aligning to TRBD1. Germline-derived CDR1 and CDR2 are LNHDA and SQIVND (reference sequence). V gave up 6 bases and J gave up 4 bases; unmatched junction bases: 7. The CDR3 consists of 15 residues. Here the CDR3 DNA reads TGTGCCAGTAGCCTCTCGGACAGGGCCACCGGGGAGCTGTTTTTT. Translating it yields CASSLSDRATGELFF.

V gene TRBV5-5 combines with J gene TRBJ1-5; 7 bases match TRBD1. Germline CDR1 and CDR2: SGHKS and YYEKEE (reference sequence). V gave up 5 bases and J gave up 5 bases; unmatched junction bases: 10. The CDR3 sequence is 15 residues long. CDR3 coding DNA: TGTGCCAGCAGGCGAACTACAGGGGATTATCAGCCCCAGCATTTT. It yields the protein CASRRTTGDYQPQHF.

The chain is built from TRBV18 and TRBJ2-1; D gene uncertain. This CDR3 is 13 amino acids long. Germline V gene sequence: CDR1 KGHSH, CDR2 LQKENI. Between the trimmed V and J ends, which lost 1 base and 8 bases, there was a span of 9 bases. The CDR3 loop is CASSPQGWDEQFF. CDR3 sequence (DNA): TGTGCCAGCTCACCACAGGGATGGGATGAGCAGTTCTTC.

The rearrangement uses TRBV18 and TRBJ2-3, with D possibly being TRBD2 (5 bases). The V and J ends lost 5 bases and 3 bases respectively, with 12 bases between them. This CDR3 has 14 residues. Germline values: CDR1 KGHSH, CDR2 LQKENI. The DNA for the CDR3 is TGTGCCAGCTCAAGAGGGCCAGTGACAGATACGCAGTATTTT. Amino acid sequence: CASSRGPVTDTQYF.

The V gene is TRBV6-5, the J gene TRBJ2-2, with 8 positions matching TRBD2. The V segment lost 7 bases and the J segment 0 bases; nucleotides outside the gene matches: 4. CDR3 length: 15 amino acids. Germline CDR1 and CDR2: MNHEY and SVGAGI. The chain's CDR3 is CASNPSGPNTGELFF. The CDR3 nucleotides read TGTGCCAGCAACCCTAGCGGGCCGAACACCGGGGAGCTGTTTTTT.

The chain uses TRBV3-1 (or the pseudogene TRBV3-2) and TRBJ2-3; 8 bases agree with TRBD2. The CDR3 is 14 amino acids. The trim removed 7 bases at V and 1 base at J, leaving 4 bases unmatched. From germline, CDR1 is LGHDT and CDR2 YNNKEL (reference sequence). CDR3 in DNA: TGTGCCAGCACCCTCGGGGGGGGCACAGATACGCAGTATTTT. Amino acids: CASTLGGGTDTQYF.

This sequence joins TRBV6-5 and TRBJ2-7; D possibly matches TRBD1 or TRBD2 (6 bases each). This CDR3 is built from 15 residues. Germline lookup yields CDR1 MNHEY and CDR2 SVGAGI. Deletions cut 6 bases from V and 0 bases from J, with 15 bases between. The CDR3 coding sequence is TGTGCCAGCAGCCTTGGCGGGACAATCTCCTACGAGCAGTACGTC. Amino acid sequence: CASSLGGTISYEQYV.

The chain recombines TRBV6-5 with TRBJ2-3; TRBD2 is a possible D gene (8 bases). The CDR3 is made up of 14 amino acids. Per the germline V gene, CDR1 is MNHEY and CDR2 is SVGAGI. V lost 7 bases, J lost 6 bases, and 17 bases lay in between. The DNA of the CDR3 is TGTGCCAGCAAACGACAGGGCGGGGGGGATACGCAGTATTTT. Translated, it gives CASKRQGGGDTQYF.

The chain uses TRBV7-8 and TRBJ2-2; D gene ambiguous. CDR3 length: 15 amino acids. Germline loops: CDR1 SGHVS, CDR2 FQNEAQ. The ends were cut back, 5 bases at V and 1 base at J, with 11 bases in the middle. CDR3 region: CASSTQTVNTGELFF. The CDR3 DNA sequence: TGTGCCAGCAGCACACAAACAGTGAACACCGGGGAGCTGTTTTTT.

The chain uses TRBV6-5 and TRBJ1-4; tentatively, D is TRBD1 (5 bases). The V end was cut by 8 bases, the J end by 0 bases, with 7 bases between. Looked up from germline, CDR1 is MNHEY and CDR2 is SVGAGI. The CDR3 extends over 13 amino acids. The CDR3 loop reads CASRDPTNEKLFF. CDR3 sequence (DNA): TGTGCCAGCCGGGACCCAACTAATGAAAAACTGTTTTTT.